The entry that follows covers one TCR beta chain sequence. This record belongs to a study of blood T cell repertoires in COVID-19. Study in general: The origin of the acute and convalescent COVID-19 samples was the United States, Italy and Spain.

V was pared by 0 bases and J by 10 bases, with 6 bases of the junction left unmatched. This CDR3 is built from 14 residues. Looked up from germline, CDR1 is LGHDT and CDR2 is YNNKEL (reference sequence). As processed by the authors: By means of reference gene primer amplification, nucleated cell counts were estimated. Some clones are missing from TCRdb's copy, which holds only in-frame ones; the method was immunoSEQ multiplex PCR. The V and J calls and clone size were taken over from that table, and D and trimming were inferred from the DNA. The data hold around 240,000 clones, with around 83% observed a single time.

The origin of this receptor is a woman aged 45-60 years with acute or convalescent COVID-19. Sequencing was done on a sample of peripheral blood. The chain employs TRBV3-1 (or the pseudogene TRBV3-2) and TRBJ1-1; 9 nucleotides agree with TRBD1. CDR3: CASSQEDRGVGAFF. The DNA of the CDR3 is TGTGCCAGCAGCCAAGAGGACAGGGGCGTCGGAGCTTTCTTT.